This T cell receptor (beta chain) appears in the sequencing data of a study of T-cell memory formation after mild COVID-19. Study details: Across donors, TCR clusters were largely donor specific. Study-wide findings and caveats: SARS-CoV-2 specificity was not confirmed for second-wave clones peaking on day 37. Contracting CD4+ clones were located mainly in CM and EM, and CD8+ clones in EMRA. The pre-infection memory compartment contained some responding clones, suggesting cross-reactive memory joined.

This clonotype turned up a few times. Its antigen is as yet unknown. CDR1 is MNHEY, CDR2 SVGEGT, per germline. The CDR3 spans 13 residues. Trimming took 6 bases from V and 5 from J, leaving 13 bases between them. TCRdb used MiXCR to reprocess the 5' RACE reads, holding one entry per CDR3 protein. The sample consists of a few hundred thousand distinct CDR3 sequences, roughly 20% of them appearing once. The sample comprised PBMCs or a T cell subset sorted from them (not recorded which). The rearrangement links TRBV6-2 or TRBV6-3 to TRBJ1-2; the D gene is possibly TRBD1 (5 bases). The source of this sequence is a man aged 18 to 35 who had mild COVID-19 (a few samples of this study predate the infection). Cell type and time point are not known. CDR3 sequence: CASRMGGGYGYTF. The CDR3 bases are TGTGCCAGCAGGATGGGGGGAGGATATGGCTACACCTTC.